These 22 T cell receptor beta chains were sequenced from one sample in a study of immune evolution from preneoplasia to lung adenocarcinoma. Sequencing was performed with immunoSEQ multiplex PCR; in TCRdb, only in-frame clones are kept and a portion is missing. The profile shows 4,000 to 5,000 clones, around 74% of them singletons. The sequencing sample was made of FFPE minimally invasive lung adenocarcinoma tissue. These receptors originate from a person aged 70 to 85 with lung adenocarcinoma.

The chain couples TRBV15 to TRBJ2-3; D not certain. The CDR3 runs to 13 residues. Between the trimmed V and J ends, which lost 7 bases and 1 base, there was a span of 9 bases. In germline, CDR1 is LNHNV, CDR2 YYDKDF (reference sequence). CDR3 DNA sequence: TGTGCCACCAAAGGATGGGGCACAGATACGCAGTATTTT. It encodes CATKGWGTDTQYF.

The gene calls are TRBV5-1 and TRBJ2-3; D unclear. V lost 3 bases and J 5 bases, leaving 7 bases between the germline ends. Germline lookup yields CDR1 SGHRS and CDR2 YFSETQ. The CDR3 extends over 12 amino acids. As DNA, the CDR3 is TGCGCCAGCAGCTCTTCGTTAGATACGCAGTATTTT. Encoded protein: CASSSSLDTQYF.

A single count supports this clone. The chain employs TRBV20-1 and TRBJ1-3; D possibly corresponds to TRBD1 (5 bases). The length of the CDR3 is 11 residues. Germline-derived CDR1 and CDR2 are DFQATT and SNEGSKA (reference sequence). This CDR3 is CSGAAGNTIYF. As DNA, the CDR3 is TGCAGCGGGGCGGCCGGAAACACCATATATTTT.

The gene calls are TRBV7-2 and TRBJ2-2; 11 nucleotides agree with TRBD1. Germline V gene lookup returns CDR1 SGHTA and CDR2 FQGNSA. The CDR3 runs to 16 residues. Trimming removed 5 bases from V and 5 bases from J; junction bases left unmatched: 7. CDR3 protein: CASSPRTGGNTGELFF. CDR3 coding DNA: TGTGCCAGCAGCCCGCGGACAGGGGGCAATACCGGGGAGCTGTTTTTT.

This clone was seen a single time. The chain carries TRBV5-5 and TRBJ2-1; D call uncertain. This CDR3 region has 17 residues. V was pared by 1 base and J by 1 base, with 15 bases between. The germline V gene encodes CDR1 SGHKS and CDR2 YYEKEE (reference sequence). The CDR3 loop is CASSLIGRRPSYNEQFF. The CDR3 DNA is TGTGCCAGCAGCTTGATAGGGCGCCGTCCATCCTACAATGAGCAGTTCTTC.

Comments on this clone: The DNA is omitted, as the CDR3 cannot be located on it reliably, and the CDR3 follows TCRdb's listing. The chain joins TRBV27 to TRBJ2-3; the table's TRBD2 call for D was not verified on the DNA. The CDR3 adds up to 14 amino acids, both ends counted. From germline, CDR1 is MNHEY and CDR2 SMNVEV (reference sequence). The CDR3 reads CASSSSVPTDTQYF.

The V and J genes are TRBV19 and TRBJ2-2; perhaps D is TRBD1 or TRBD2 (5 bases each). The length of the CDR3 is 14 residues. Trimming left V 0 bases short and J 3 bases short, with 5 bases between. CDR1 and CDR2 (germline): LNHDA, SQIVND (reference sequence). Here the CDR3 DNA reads TGTGCCAGTAGTATAGAGGGGGACACCGGGGAGCTGTTTTTT. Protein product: CASSIEGDTGELFF.

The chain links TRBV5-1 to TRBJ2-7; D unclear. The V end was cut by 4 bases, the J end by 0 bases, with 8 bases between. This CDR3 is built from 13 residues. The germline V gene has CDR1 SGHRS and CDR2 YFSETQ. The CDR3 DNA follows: TGCGCCAGCAGCATAGACACCTCCTACGAGCAGTACTTC. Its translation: CASSIDTSYEQYF.

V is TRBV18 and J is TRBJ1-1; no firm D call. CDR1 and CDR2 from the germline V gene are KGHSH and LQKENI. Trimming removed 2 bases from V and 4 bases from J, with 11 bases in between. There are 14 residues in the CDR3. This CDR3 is CASSPRPETTEAFF. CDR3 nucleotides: TGTGCCAGCTCACCAAGGCCGGAGACCACTGAAGCTTTCTTT.

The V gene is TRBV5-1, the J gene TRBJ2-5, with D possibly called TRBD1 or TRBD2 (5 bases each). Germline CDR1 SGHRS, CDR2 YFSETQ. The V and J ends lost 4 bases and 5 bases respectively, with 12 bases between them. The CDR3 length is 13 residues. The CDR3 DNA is TGCGCCAGCAGCCTGGGACCAGACGAGACCCAGTACTTC. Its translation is CASSLGPDETQYF.

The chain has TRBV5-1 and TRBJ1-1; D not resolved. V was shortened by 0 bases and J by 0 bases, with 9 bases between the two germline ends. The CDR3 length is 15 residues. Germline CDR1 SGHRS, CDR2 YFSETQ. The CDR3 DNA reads TGCGCCAGCAGCTTGGGACTGAGCATGAACACTGAAGCTTTCTTT. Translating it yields CASSLGLSMNTEAFF. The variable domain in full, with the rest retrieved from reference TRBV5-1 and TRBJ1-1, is KAGVTQTPRYLIKTRGQQVTLSCSPISGHRSVSWYQQTPGQGLQFLFEYFSETQRNKGNFPGRFSGRQFSNSRSEMNVSTLELGDSALYLCASSLGLSMNTEAFFGQGTRLTVV.

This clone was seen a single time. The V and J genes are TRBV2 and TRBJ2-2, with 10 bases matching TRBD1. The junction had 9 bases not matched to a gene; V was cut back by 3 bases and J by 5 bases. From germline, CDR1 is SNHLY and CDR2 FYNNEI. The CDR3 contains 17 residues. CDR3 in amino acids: CASSEAGTGAWTGELFF. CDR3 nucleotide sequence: TGTGCCAGCAGTGAGGCCGGGACAGGGGCTTGGACCGGGGAGCTGTTTTTT.

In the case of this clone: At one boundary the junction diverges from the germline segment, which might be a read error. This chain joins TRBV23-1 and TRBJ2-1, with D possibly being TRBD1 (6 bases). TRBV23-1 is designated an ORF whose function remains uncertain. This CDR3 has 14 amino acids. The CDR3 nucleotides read TGCGCCAGCAGTCAATCCTATTGCTGGGGGCCCATCCTCTTC. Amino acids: CASSQSYCWGPILF.

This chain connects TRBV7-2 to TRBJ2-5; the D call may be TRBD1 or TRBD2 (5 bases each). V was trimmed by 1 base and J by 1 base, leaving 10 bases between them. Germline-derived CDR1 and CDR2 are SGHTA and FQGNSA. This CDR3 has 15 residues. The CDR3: CASSLVRGVQETQYF. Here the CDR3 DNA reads TGTGCCAGCAGCTTAGTTAGGGGAGTCCAAGAGACCCAGTACTTC.

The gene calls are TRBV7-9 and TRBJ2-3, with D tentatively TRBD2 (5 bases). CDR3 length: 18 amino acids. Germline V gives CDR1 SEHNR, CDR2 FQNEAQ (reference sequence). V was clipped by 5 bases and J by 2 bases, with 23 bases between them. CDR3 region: CASSTRDRRRATTDTQYF. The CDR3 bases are TGTGCCAGCAGCACGCGAGATAGGCGGCGGGCGACCACAGATACGCAGTATTTT.

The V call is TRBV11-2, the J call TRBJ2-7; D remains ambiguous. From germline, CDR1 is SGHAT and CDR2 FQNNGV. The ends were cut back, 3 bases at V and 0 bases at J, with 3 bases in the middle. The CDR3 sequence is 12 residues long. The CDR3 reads CASSFGSYEQYF. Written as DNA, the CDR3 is TGTGCCAGCAGCTTCGGCTCCTACGAGCAGTACTTC.

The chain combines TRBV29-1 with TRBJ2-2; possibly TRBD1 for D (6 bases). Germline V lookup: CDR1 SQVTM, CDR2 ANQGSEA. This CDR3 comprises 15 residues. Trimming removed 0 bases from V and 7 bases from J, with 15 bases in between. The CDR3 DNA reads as TGCAGCGTTGAAGAGGCAGGGACAAGGGTCGGGGAGCTGTTTTTT. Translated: CSVEEAGTRVGELFF.

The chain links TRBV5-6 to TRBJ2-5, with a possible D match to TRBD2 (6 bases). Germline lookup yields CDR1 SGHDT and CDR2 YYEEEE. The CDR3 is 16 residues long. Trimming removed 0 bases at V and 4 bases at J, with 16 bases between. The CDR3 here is CASSLVGGLGGETQYF. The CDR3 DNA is TGTGCCAGCAGCTTGGTGGGGGGTTTGGGAGGAGAGACCCAGTACTTC.

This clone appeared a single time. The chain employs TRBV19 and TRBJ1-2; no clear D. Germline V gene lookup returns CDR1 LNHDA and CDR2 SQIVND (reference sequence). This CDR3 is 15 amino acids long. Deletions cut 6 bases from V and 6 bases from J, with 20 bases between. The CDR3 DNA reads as TGTGCCAGTAGCATTCGCTCAGCAATTCTTAATGGCTACACCTTC. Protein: CASSIRSAILNGYTF.

Here the CDR3 reads CASSLTRAEAEAFF. The CDR3, as DNA: TGTGCCAGCAGTTTAACCAGGGCGGAGGCTGAAGCTTTCTTT. The chain uses TRBV28 and TRBJ1-1, with D perhaps matching TRBD1 (5 bases). The CDR3 covers 14 residues. V gave up 2 bases and J gave up 6 bases, with 13 bases separating them. CDR1 is MDHEN, CDR2 SYDVKM, per germline.

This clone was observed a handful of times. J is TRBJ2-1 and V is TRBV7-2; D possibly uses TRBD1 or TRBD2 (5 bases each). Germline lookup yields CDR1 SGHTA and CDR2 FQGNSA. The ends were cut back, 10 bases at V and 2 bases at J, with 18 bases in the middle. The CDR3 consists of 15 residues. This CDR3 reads CANQLMGEPYNEQFF. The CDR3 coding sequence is TGTGCCAATCAGCTGATGGGGGAACCCTACAATGAGCAGTTCTTC.

The CDR3 is CASSLVVAGGLQETQYF. CDR3 sequence (DNA): TGTGCCAGCAGCTTAGTAGTAGCGGGGGGCCTTCAAGAGACCCAGTACTTC. The chain couples TRBV7-2 to TRBJ2-5; 10 bases are shared with TRBD2. This CDR3 has 17 amino acids. Germline V gives CDR1 SGHTA, CDR2 FQGNSA. V lost 1 base, J lost 2 bases, and 7 bases stayed unmatched.